The present TCR beta chain was sequenced within a study of OX40 agonist ivuxolimab in advanced cancers. About the study: At doses from 0.01 to 10 mg/kg, patients were given intravenous ivuxolimab every 2 weeks.

Repertoires were generated with immunoSEQ multiplex PCR, while TCRdb's copy carries only in-frame clones and drops some. In the table there are about 38,000 clones, roughly 82% of which are singletons. Sequenced material: CD4+ or CD8+ T cells sorted from blood, taken in a trial of the OX40 agonist ivuxolimab. This clonotype originated in an adult with an advanced solid tumor such as melanoma, head and neck, liver or kidney cancer.

The DNA of the CDR3 is TGTGCCAGCGGCCCGGGACGGCGAGGGGAGACCCAGTACTTC. This encodes CASGPGRRGETQYF. V is TRBV6-5 and J is TRBJ2-5; possibly TRBD1 or TRBD2 for D (5 bases each). The CDR3 extends over 14 amino acids. Trimming removed 8 bases at V and 5 bases at J, with 18 bases between. Germline CDR1 reads MNHEY; CDR2 reads SVGAGI.